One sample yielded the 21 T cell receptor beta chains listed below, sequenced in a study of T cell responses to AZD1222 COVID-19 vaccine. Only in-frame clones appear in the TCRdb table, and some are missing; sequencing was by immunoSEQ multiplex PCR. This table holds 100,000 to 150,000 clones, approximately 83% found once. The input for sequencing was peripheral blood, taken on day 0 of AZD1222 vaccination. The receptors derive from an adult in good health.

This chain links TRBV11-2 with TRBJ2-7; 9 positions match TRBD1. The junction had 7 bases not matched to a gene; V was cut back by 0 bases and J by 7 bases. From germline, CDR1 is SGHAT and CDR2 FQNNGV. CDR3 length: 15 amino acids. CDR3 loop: CASSLDRDRVEEQYF. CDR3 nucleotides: TGTGCCAGCAGCTTAGATCGGGACAGGGTAGAGGAGCAGTACTTC.

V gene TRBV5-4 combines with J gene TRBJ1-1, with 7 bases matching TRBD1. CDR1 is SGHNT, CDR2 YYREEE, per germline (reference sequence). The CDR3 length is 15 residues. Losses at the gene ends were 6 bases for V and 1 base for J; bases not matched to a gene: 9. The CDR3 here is CASTDRDRKNTEAFF. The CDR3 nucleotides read TGTGCCAGCACCGACCGGGACAGAAAGAACACTGAAGCTTTCTTT.

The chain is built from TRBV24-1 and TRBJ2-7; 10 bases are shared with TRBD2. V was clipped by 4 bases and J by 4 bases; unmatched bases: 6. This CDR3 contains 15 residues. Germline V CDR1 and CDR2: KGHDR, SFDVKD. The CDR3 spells CATSDPRTSGYEQYF. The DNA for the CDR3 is TGTGCCACCAGTGACCCAAGGACTAGCGGATACGAGCAGTACTTC.

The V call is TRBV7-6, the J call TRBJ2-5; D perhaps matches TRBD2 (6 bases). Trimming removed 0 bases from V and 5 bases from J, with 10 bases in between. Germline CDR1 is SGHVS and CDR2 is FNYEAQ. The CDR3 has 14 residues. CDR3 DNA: TGTGCCAGCAGCTTAGCAGAAGGGAGGGAGACCCAGTACTTC. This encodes CASSLAEGRETQYF.

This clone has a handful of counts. CDR3 loop: CSVEVGSHTEAFF. The CDR3 bases are TGCAGCGTTGAAGTAGGAAGCCACACTGAAGCTTTCTTT. The chain is built from TRBV29-1 and TRBJ1-1; D unclear. The CDR3 spans 13 residues. V was shortened by 1 base and J by 3 bases, with 9 bases between the two germline ends. Germline values: CDR1 SQVTM, CDR2 ANQGSEA.

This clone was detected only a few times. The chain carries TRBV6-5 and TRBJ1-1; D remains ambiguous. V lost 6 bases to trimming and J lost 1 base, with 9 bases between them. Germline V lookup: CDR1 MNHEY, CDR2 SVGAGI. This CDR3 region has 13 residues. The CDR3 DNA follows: TGTGCCAGCAGACCCCCAGGGAACACTGAAGCTTTCTTT. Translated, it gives CASRPPGNTEAFF.

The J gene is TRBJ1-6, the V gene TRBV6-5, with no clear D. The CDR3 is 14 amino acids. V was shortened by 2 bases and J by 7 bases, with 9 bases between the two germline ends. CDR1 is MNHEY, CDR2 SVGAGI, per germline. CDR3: CASSYRETNSPLHF. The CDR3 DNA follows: TGTGCCAGCAGTTACAGGGAAACGAATTCACCCCTCCACTTT.

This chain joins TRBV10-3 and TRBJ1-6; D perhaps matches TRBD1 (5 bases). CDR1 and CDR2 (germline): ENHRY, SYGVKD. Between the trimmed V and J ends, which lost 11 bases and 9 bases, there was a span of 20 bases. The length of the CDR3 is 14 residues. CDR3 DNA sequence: TGTGCCTCCTCGCCCCCGAGGGGTGGTTCACCCCTCCACTTT. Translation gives CASSPPRGGSPLHF.

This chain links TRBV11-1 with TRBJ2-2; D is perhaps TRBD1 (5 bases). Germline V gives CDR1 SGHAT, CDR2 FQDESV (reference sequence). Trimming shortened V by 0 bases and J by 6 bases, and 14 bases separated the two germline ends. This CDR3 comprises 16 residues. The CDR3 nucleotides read TGTGCCAGCAGCTTAGCGCGCGGCAGGGCTGCCGGGGAGCTGTTTTTT. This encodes CASSLARGRAAGELFF.

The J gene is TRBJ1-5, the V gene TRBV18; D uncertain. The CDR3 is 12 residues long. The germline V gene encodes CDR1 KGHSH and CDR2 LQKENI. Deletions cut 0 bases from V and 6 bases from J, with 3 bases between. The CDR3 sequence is CASSPPGQPQHF. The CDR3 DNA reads TGTGCCAGCTCACCACCGGGTCAGCCCCAGCATTTT.

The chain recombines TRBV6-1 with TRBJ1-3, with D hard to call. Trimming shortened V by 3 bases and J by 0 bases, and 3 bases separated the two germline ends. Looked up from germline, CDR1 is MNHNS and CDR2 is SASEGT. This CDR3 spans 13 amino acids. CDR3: CASSEGSGNTIYF. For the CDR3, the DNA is TGTGCCAGCAGTGAGGGCTCTGGAAACACCATATATTTT.

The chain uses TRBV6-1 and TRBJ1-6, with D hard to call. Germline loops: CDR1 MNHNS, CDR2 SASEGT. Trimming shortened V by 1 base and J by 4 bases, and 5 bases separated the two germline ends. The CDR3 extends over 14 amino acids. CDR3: CASSEGKYNSPLHF. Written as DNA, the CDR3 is TGTGCCAGCAGTGAAGGCAAATATAATTCACCCCTCCACTTT.

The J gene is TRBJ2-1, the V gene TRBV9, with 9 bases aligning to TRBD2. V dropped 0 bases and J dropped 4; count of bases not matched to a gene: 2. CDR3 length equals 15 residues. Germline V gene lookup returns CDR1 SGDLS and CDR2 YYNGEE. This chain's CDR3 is CASSVESGGYNEQFF. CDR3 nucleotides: TGTGCCAGCAGCGTAGAGAGCGGGGGGTACAATGAGCAGTTCTTC. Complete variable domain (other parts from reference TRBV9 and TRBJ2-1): DSGVTQTPKHLITATGQRVTLRCSPRSGDLSVYWYQQSLDQGLQFLIQYYNGEERAKGNILERFSAQQFPDLHSELNLSSLELGDSALYFCASSVESGGYNEQFFGPGTRLTVL.

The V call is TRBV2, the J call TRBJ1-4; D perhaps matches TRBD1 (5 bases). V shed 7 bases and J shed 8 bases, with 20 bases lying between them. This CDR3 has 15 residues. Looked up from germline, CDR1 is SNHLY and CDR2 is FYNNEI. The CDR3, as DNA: TGTGCCAGCAATTCCCACAGTTTCGGGACGGAAAAACTGTTTTTT. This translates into CASNSHSFGTEKLFF.

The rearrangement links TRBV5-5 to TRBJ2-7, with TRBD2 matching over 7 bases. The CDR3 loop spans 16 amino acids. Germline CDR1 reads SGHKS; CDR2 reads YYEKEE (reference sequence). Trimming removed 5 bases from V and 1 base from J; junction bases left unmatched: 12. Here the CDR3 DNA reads TGTGCCAGCAGTTCCTTTGGGGGGGTCATTTCCTACGAGCAGTACTTC. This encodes CASSSFGGVISYEQYF.

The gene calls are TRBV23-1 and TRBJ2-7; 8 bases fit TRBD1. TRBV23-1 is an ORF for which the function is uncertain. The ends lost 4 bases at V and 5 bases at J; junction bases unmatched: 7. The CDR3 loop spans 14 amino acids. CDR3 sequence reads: CASSLRTGRHEQYF. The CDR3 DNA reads TGCGCCAGCAGTCTTAGGACAGGGAGACACGAGCAGTACTTC.

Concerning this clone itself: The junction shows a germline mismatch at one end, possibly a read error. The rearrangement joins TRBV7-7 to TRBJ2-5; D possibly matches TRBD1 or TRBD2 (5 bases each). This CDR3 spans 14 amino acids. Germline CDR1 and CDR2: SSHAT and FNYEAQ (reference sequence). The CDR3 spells CASSLGVGTETQYF. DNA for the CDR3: TGTGCTAGCAGCTTAGGAGTGGGGACAGAGACCCAGTACTTC.

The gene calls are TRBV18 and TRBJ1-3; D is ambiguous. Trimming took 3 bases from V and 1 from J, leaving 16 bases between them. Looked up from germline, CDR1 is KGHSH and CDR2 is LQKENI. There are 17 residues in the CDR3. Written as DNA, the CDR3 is TGTGCCAGCTCACCTTTGTCAGCGACGGAATCTGGAAACACCATATATTTT. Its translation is CASSPLSATESGNTIYF. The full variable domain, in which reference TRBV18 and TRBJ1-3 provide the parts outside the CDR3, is NAGVMQNPRHLVRRRGQEARLRCSPMKGHSHVYWYRQLPEEGLKFMVYLQKENIIDESGMPKERFSAEFPKEGPSILRIQQVVRGDSAAYFCASSPLSATESGNTIYFGEGSWLTVV.

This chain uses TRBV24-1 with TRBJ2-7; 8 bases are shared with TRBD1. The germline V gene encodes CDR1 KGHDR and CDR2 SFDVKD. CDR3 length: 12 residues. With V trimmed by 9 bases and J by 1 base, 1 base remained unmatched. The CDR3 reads CATDRGSYEQYF. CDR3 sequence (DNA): TGTGCCACCGACAGGGGTTCCTACGAGCAGTACTTC.

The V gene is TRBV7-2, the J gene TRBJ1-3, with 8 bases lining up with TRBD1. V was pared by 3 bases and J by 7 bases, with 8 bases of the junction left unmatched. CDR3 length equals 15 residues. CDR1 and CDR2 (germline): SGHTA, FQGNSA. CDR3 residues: CASSFDRGQPNTIYF. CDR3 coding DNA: TGTGCCAGCAGCTTCGACAGGGGCCAGCCGAACACCATATATTTT. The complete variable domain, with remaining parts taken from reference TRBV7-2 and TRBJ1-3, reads GAGVSQSPSNKVTEKGKDVELRCDPISGHTALYWYRQSLGQGLEFLIYFQGNSAPDKSGLPSDRFSAERTGGSVSTLTIQRTQQEDSAVYLCASSFDRGQPNTIYFGEGSWLTVV.

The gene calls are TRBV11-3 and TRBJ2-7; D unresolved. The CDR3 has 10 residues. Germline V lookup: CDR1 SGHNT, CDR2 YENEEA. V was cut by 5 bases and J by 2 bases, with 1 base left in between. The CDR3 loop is CASSAYEQYF. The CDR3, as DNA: TGTGCCAGCAGCGCCTACGAGCAGTACTTC.